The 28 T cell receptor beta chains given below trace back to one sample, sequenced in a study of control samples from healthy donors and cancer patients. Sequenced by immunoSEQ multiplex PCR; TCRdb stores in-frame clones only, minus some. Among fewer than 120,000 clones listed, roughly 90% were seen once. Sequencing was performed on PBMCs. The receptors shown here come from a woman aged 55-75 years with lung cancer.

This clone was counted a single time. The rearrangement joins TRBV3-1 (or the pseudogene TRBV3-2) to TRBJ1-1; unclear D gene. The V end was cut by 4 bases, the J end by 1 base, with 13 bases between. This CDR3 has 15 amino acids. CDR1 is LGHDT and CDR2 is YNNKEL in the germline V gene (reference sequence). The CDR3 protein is CASSPVRGRNTEAFF. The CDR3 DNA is TGTGCCAGCAGCCCAGTGCGGGGTCGGAACACTGAAGCTTTCTTT.

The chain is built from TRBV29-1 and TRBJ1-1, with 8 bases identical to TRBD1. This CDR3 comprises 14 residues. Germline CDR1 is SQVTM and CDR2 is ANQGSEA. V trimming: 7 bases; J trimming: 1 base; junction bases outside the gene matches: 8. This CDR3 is CSARRDRSNTEAFF. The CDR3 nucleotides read TGCAGCGCCCGCCGGGACAGGTCGAACACTGAAGCTTTCTTT.

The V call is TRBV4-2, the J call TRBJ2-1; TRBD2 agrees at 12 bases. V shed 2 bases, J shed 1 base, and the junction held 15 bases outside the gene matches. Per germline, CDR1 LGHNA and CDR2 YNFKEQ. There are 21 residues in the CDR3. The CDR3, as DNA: TGTGCCAGCAGCCAAAGGCCTAGCGGGGGGGCCGTGCTAGGATCCTACAATGAGCAGTTCTTC. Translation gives CASSQRPSGGAVLGSYNEQFF.

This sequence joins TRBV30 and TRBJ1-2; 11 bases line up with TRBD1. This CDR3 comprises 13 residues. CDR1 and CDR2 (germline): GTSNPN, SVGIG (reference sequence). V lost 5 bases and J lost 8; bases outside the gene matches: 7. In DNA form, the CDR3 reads TGTGCCTGGCTAGGACAGGGGGCGAGAGGCTACACCTTC. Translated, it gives CAWLGQGARGYTF.

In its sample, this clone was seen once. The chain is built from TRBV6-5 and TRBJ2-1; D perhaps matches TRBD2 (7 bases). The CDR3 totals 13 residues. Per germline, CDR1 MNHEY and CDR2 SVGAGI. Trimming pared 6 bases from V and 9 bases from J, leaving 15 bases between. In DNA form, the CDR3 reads TGTGCCAGCAGGGTGGGGGGGGCGAGTGAGCAGTTCTTC. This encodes CASRVGGASEQFF.

As DNA, the CDR3 is TGTGCCAGCAGCGCAAAGTTGGTCGGACAGGCTGACTATAATTCACCCCTCCACTTT. This encodes CASSAKLVGQADYNSPLHF. V gene TRBV7-8 combines with J gene TRBJ1-6, with TRBD1 identical over 7 bases. V dropped 5 bases and J dropped 3; count of bases not matched to a gene: 16. This CDR3 spans 19 amino acids. Germline lookup yields CDR1 SGHVS and CDR2 FQNEAQ. The whole variable domain, filled in from reference TRBV7-8 and TRBJ1-6, reads GAGVSQSPRYKVAKRGQDVALRCDPISGHVSLFWYQQALGQGPEFLTYFQNEAQLDKSGLPSDRFFAERPEGSVSTLKIQRTQQEDSAVYLCASSAKLVGQADYNSPLHFGNGTRLTVT.

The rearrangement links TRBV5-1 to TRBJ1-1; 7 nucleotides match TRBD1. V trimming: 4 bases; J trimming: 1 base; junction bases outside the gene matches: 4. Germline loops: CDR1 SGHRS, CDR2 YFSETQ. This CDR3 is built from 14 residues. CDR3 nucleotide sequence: TGCGCCAGCAGCAAGGACAGGCAGAACACTGAAGCTTTCTTT. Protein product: CASSKDRQNTEAFF.

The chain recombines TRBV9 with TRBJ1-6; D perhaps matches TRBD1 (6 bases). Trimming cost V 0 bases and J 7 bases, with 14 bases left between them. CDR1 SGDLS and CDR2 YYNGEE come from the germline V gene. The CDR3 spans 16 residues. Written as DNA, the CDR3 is TGTGCCAGCAGCGTAGAGGCGGGGGGGCGGAATTCACCCCTCCACTTT. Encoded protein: CASSVEAGGRNSPLHF.

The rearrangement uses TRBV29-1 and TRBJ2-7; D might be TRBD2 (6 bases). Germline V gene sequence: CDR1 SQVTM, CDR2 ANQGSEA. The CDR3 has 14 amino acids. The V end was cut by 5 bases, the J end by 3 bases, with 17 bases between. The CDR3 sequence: CSVRGEAPRYEQYF. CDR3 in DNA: TGCAGCGTTAGAGGGGAGGCCCCACGCTACGAGCAGTACTTC.

The DNA for the CDR3 is TGTGCCAGTAGTATAGCGTCACCAGGGGGTGGCTATGGCTACACCTTC. Its protein product is CASSIASPGGGYGYTF. The V call is TRBV19, the J call TRBJ1-2; 7 nucleotides match TRBD1. With V trimmed by 1 base and J by 4 bases, 9 bases remained unmatched. The CDR3 contains 16 residues. Germline assignment: CDR1 LNHDA and CDR2 SQIVND (reference sequence).

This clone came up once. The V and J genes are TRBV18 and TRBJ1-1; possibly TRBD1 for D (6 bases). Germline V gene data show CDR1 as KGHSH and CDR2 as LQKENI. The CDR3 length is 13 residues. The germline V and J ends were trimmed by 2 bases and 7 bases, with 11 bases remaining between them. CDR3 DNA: TGTGCCAGCTCACCAGTACAGGGAAATGAAGCTTTCTTT. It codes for CASSPVQGNEAFF.

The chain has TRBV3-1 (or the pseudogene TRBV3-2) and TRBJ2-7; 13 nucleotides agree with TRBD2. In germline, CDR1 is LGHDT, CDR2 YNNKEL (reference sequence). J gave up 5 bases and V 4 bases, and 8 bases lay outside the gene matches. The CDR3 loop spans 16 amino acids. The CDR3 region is CASSLERTSGGNEQYF. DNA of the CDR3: TGTGCCAGCAGCCTTGAAAGGACTAGCGGGGGAAACGAGCAGTACTTC.

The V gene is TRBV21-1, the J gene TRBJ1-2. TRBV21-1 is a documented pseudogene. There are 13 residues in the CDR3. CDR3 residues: CASSKEADYGYTF. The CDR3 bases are TGTGCCAGCAGCAAAGAGGCAGACTATGGCTACACCTTC.

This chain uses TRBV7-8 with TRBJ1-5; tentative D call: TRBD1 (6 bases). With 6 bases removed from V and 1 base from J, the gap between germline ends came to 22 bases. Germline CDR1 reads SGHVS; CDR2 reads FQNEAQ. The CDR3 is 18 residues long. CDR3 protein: CASSQSRLWGQSNQPQHF. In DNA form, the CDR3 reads TGTGCCAGCAGTCAAAGTCGGCTTTGGGGGCAGAGCAATCAGCCCCAGCATTTT.

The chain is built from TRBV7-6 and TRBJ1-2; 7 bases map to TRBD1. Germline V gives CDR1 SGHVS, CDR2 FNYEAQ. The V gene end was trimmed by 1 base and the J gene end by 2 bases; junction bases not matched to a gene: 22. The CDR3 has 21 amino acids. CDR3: CASSLVSPQAMGQRRNYGYTF. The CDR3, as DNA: TGTGCCAGCAGCTTAGTTTCCCCCCAGGCCATGGGACAGAGAAGAAACTATGGCTACACCTTC.

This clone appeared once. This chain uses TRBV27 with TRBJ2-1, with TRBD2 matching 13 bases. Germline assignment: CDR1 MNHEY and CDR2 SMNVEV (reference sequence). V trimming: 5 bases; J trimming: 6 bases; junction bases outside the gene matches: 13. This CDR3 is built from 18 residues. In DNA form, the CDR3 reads TGTGCCAGCAGTCAACCGGGACTAGCGGGATCCCGGGGCAATGAGCAGTTCTTC. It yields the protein CASSQPGLAGSRGNEQFF.

The CDR3 here is CASSDKRPPYEQYF. CDR3 nucleotide sequence: TGCGCCAGCAGCGACAAGAGGCCTCCCTACGAGCAGTACTTC. The V call is TRBV4-1, the J call TRBJ2-7; D gene ambiguous. Germline CDR1 is MGHRA and CDR2 is YSYEKL. The V end was cut by 5 bases, the J end by 2 bases, with 13 bases between. CDR3 length equals 14 residues.

CDR3 region: CASFSIQRGLYEQYF. CDR3 nucleotides: TGTGCCAGCTTTAGTATTCAAAGGGGGCTGTACGAGCAGTACTTC. This sequence joins TRBV27 and TRBJ2-7; TRBD1 matches at 7 bases. This CDR3 comprises 15 residues. CDR1 and CDR2 (germline): MNHEY, SMNVEV (reference sequence). Trimming at V came to 8 bases and at J to 4 bases, leaving 14 bases not matched to a gene.

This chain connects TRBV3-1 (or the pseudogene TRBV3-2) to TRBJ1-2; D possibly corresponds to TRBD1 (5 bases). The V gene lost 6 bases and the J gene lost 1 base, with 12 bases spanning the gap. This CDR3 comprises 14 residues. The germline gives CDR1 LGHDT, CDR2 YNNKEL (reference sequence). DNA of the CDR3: TGTGCCAGCAGGGAATACGGGGGTAACTATGGCTACACCTTC. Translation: CASREYGGNYGYTF.

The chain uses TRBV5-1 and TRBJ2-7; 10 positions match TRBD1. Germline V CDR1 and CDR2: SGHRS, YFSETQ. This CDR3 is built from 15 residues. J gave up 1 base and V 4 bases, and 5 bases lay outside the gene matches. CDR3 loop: CASSPRTGGSYEQYF. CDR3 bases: TGCGCCAGCAGCCCCCGGACAGGGGGGTCCTACGAGCAGTACTTC.

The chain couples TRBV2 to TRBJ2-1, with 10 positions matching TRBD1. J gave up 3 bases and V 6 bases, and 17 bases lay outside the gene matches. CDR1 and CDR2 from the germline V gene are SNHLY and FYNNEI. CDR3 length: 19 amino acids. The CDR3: CASSNPRDRGSLIYNEQFF. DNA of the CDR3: TGTGCCAGCAGCAACCCCCGGGACAGGGGTTCCTTGATCTACAATGAGCAGTTCTTC.

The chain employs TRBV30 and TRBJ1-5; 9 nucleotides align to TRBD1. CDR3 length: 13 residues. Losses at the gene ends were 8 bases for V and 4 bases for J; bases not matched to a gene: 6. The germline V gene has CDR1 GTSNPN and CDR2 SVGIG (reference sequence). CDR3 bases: TGTGCCGGTTGGACAGGGGCAAATCAGCCCCAGCATTTT. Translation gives CAGWTGANQPQHF.

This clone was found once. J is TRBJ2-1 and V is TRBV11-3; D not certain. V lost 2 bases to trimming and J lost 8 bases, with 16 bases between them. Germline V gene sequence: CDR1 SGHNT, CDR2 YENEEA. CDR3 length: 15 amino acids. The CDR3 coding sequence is TGTGCCAGCAGCTTATATCCCACGGCCGGGTATGAGCAGTTCTTC. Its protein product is CASSLYPTAGYEQFF.

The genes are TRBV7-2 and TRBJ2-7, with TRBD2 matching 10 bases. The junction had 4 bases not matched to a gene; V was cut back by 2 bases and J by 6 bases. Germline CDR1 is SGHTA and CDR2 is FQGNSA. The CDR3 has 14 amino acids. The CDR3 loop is CASSLTSGIFEQYF. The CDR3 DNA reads TGTGCCAGCAGCTTAACTAGCGGGATATTCGAGCAGTACTTC.

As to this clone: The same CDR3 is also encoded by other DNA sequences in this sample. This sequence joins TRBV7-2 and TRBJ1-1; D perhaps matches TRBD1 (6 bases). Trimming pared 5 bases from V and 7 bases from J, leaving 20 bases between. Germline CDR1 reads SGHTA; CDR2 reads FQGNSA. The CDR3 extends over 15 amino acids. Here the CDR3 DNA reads TGTGCCAGCAGCCTGTACGGGGGGGCGGGTGGTGAAGCTTTCTTT. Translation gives CASSLYGGAGGEAFF.

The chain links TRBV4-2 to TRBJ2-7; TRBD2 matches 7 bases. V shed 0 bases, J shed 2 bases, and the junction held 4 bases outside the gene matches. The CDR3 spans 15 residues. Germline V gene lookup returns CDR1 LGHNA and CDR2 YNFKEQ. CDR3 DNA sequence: TGTGCCAGCAGCCAAGATGGGGGAGGGACCTACGAGCAGTACTTC. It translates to CASSQDGGGTYEQYF.

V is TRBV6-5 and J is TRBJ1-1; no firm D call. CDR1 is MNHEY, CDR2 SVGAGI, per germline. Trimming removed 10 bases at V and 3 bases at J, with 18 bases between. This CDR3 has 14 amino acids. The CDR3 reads CAIPFGLGYTEAFF. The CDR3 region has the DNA TGTGCCATCCCATTCGGCCTGGGATACACTGAAGCTTTCTTT.

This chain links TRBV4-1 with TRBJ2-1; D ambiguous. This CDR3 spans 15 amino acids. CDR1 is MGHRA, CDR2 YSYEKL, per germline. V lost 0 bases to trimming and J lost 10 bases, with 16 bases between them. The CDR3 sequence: CASSQDQLIPGEQFF. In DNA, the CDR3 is TGCGCCAGCAGCCAAGATCAACTAATCCCTGGGGAGCAGTTCTTC.